This T cell receptor beta chain is drawn from a study of high-grade serous ovarian cancer treatment subgroups. The wider study: Mean per sample: around 13,000 reads, just under 7,500 unique TCR beta rearrangements.

The study's findings and limits: TCR relatedness rose with neoantigen level and trended with mutation load. CDR1 and CDR2 were left unanalyzed; analyses focused on CDR3. Same-patient tumor repertoires overlapped at about 0.1 to 0.8; different patients barely overlapped.

The tumor samples were collected prior to definitive surgery or chemotherapy. The CDR3 covers 18 residues. CDR1 is SGDLS and CDR2 is YYNGEE in the germline V gene. Losses at the gene ends were 4 bases for V and 7 bases for J; bases not matched to a gene: 10. With regard to this clone: The antigen is not known.

TCRdb keeps only in-frame clones here, not all; method: immunoSEQ multiplex PCR. Among fewer than 450 clones listed, approximately 81% were seen once. V usage is TRBV9 and J usage is TRBJ2-2; 16 nucleotides line up with TRBD2. The sequencing input was tumor tissue. The clonotype comes from a human donor with high-grade serous ovarian cancer. The CDR3 sequence: CASSPTGTSGGVLGELFF. CDR3 sequence (DNA): TGTGCCAGCAGCCCAACCGGGACTAGCGGGGGGGTGCTCGGGGAGCTGTTTTTT.